Each of the 20 T cell receptor beta chains below was sequenced from the same sample in a study of OX40 agonist ivuxolimab in advanced cancers. Profiling relied on immunoSEQ multiplex PCR, and the TCRdb table lists in-frame clones only, not all of them. The sample includes 50,000 to 75,000 clones, about 86% of them seen just once. Sequences were derived from CD4+ or CD8+ T cells sorted from blood, sampled in a trial of the OX40 agonist ivuxolimab. The receptors originated from an adult with an advanced solid tumor such as melanoma, head and neck, liver or kidney cancer.

The CDR3 is CASSPAGGKTQYF. The CDR3 DNA is TGTGCCAGCTCACCCGCAGGGGGGAAGACCCAGTACTTC. The rearrangement links TRBV18 to TRBJ2-5; perhaps TRBD1 as D (7 bases). V shed 3 bases and J shed 6 bases, with 11 bases lying between them. Per the germline V gene, CDR1 is KGHSH and CDR2 is LQKENI. There are 13 residues in the CDR3.

The chain is built from TRBV2 and TRBJ1-2; TRBD1 is a possible D gene (6 bases). The V gene's germline CDR1 is SNHLY and CDR2 FYNNEI. This CDR3 has 13 residues. V was shortened by 6 bases and J by 4 bases, with 12 bases between the two germline ends. The chain's CDR3 is CASSLVTGYGYTF. The CDR3 coding sequence is TGTGCCAGCAGCCTCGTGACAGGCTATGGCTACACCTTC.

The chain links TRBV7-8 to TRBJ1-4; perhaps TRBD1 as D (5 bases). V shed 2 bases and J shed 8 bases, with 15 bases lying between them. The CDR3 length is 15 residues. The germline V gene has CDR1 SGHVS and CDR2 FQNEAQ. Written as DNA, the CDR3 is TGTGCCAGCAGCTTATACGCAGGGTCTGGAGAAAAACTGTTTTTT. Translated, it gives CASSLYAGSGEKLFF.

This chain links TRBV10-1 with TRBJ2-5; D may correspond to TRBD1 or TRBD2 (5 bases each). CDR3 length equals 14 residues. V gave up 2 bases and J gave up 7 bases, with 14 bases separating them. Germline V gene data show CDR1 as WNHNN and CDR2 as SYGVQD (reference sequence). The CDR3 loop is CASSEHRERGTQYF. The CDR3 nucleotides read TGCGCCAGCAGTGAGCACAGAGAGAGGGGGACCCAGTACTTC.

This clone came up a few times. The V and J genes are TRBV5-5 and TRBJ2-1; 7 bases agree with TRBD1. In germline, CDR1 is SGHKS, CDR2 YYEKEE (reference sequence). The V segment lost 6 bases and the J segment 5 bases; nucleotides outside the gene matches: 5. The CDR3 is made up of 13 amino acids. The CDR3 nucleotides are TGTGCCAGCACCAGAGGGACAGACAATGAGCAGTTCTTC. The encoded protein is CASTRGTDNEQFF. The complete variable domain, with remaining parts taken from reference TRBV5-5 and TRBJ2-1, reads DAGVTQSPTHLIKTRGQQVTLRCSPISGHKSVSWYQQVLGQGPQFIFQYYEKEERGRGNFPDRFSARQFPNYSSELNVNALLLGDSALYLCASTRGTDNEQFFGPGTRLTVL.

The chain employs TRBV6-5 and TRBJ1-5; 7 bases are shared with TRBD1. Looked up from germline, CDR1 is MNHEY and CDR2 is SVGAGI. Trimming cost V 4 bases and J 8 bases; bases outside gene matches: 8. The CDR3 runs to 14 residues. Here the CDR3 reads CASSFYRGTEPQHF. The CDR3 DNA sequence: TGTGCCAGCAGTTTCTACAGGGGTACGGAGCCCCAGCATTTT.

This clone was recorded only once. The J gene is TRBJ1-1, the V gene TRBV7-2, with unresolved D. In germline, CDR1 is SGHTA, CDR2 FQGNSA. Deletions cut 1 base from V and 1 base from J, with 7 bases between. The CDR3 contains 14 residues. The CDR3 is CASSLGTENTEAFF. In DNA form, the CDR3 reads TGTGCCAGCAGCTTAGGGACGGAGAACACTGAAGCTTTCTTT.

CDR3 nucleotide sequence: TGTGCCAGCAGCGAGAGGGGACACGCGAACACCGGGGAGCTGTTTTTT. As protein: CASSERGHANTGELFF. This sequence joins TRBV9 and TRBJ2-2; possible D gene TRBD1, 6 bases. Trimming removed 3 bases from V and 0 bases from J, with 12 bases in between. This CDR3 comprises 16 residues. The V gene's germline CDR1 is SGDLS and CDR2 YYNGEE. The complete variable domain, with remaining parts taken from reference TRBV9 and TRBJ2-2, reads DSGVTQTPKHLITATGQRVTLRCSPRSGDLSVYWYQQSLDQGLQFLIQYYNGEERAKGNILERFSAQQFPDLHSELNLSSLELGDSALYFCASSERGHANTGELFFGEGSRLTVL.

The chain is built from TRBV7-2 and TRBJ1-4; TRBD1 matches at 7 bases. With 5 bases clipped from V and 7 bases from J, the junction kept 16 bases outside the gene matches. From germline, CDR1 is SGHTA and CDR2 FQGNSA. The CDR3 has 17 amino acids. CDR3 coding DNA: TGTGCCAGCAGCCCTAACGACAGGGCCTCTACCCGTGAAAAACTGTTTTTT. This gives the protein CASSPNDRASTREKLFF.

The V gene is TRBV27, the J gene TRBJ1-5; 8 nucleotides match TRBD1. The CDR3 extends over 16 amino acids. Trimming took 3 bases from V and 2 from J; bases not matched to a gene: 6. Germline CDR1 MNHEY, CDR2 SMNVEV (reference sequence). The CDR3 sequence: CASSFTQGAGNQPQHF. The CDR3 coding sequence is TGTGCCAGCAGTTTCACCCAGGGGGCAGGCAATCAGCCCCAGCATTTT.

The J gene is TRBJ1-6, the V gene TRBV6-6; 8 bases align to TRBD1. Unmatched junction bases numbered 11, after V lost 7 bases and J lost 6 bases. Germline V gene lookup returns CDR1 MNHNY and CDR2 SVGAGI (reference sequence). The CDR3 is 16 amino acids. The CDR3 DNA sequence: TGTGCCAGCAACTCTCGGACAGGGATAGGTAATTCACCCCTCCACTTT. Translating it yields CASNSRTGIGNSPLHF.

The chain links TRBV7-6 to TRBJ2-2; 7 nucleotides line up with TRBD1. Germline values: CDR1 SGHVS, CDR2 FNYEAQ. The V and J ends lost 1 base and 1 base, in that order; junction bases with no gene match: 0. The CDR3 length is 15 residues. CDR3 coding DNA: TGTGCCAGCAGCTTAGGGACAGGGAACACCGGGGAGCTGTTTTTT. It is translated as CASSLGTGNTGELFF.

This sequence joins TRBV19 and TRBJ2-7; D unresolved. Germline-derived CDR1 and CDR2 are LNHDA and SQIVND (reference sequence). V lost 3 bases and J 6 bases, leaving 18 bases between the germline ends. This CDR3 spans 15 amino acids. CDR3 sequence reads: CASSIVLFGDSEQYF. Here the CDR3 DNA reads TGTGCCAGTAGTATCGTCCTCTTTGGAGATTCCGAGCAGTACTTC. Variable domain in full (rest from reference TRBV19 and TRBJ2-7): DGGITQSPKYLFRKEGQNVTLSCEQNLNHDAMYWYRQDPGQGLRLIYYSQIVNDFQKGDIAEGYSVSREKKESFPLTVTSAQKNPTAFYLCASSIVLFGDSEQYFGPGTRLTVT.

The V call is TRBV7-7, the J call TRBJ2-5, with 13 positions matching TRBD2. Trimming at V came to 0 bases and at J to 3 bases, leaving 4 bases not matched to a gene. Germline lookup yields CDR1 SSHAT and CDR2 FNYEAQ (reference sequence). The CDR3 runs 17 residues. CDR3 in amino acids: CASSLAPGLAGKETQYF. CDR3 DNA sequence: TGTGCCAGCAGCTTAGCGCCGGGACTAGCGGGAAAAGAGACCCAGTACTTC.

CDR3 sequence reads: CASSLERMGSNYGYTF. Written as DNA, the CDR3 is TGTGCCAGCAGCTTAGAGCGGATGGGGTCTAACTATGGCTACACCTTC. This chain uses TRBV7-2 with TRBJ1-2; D gene uncertain. There are 16 residues in the CDR3. From germline, CDR1 is SGHTA and CDR2 FQGNSA. V lost 1 base and J 0 bases, leaving 12 bases between the germline ends.

A remark on this clone: Other DNA sequences of this sample code for an identical CDR3. The chain links TRBV2 to TRBJ2-5; D remains ambiguous. Trimming removed 0 bases from V and 1 base from J, with 9 bases in between. This CDR3 region has 15 residues. Germline loops: CDR1 SNHLY, CDR2 FYNNEI. The CDR3 spells CASSEARGPQETQYF. In DNA form, the CDR3 reads TGTGCCAGCAGTGAAGCGCGAGGACCCCAAGAGACCCAGTACTTC.

This chain joins TRBV5-6 and TRBJ1-5, with 7 nucleotides matching TRBD1. The CDR3 runs to 15 residues. The germline V gene has CDR1 SGHDT and CDR2 YYEEEE. J gave up 6 bases and V 0 bases, and 6 bases lay outside the gene matches. The chain's CDR3 is CASSLGQGVGQPQHF. In DNA form, the CDR3 reads TGTGCCAGCAGCTTGGGTCAGGGGGTCGGTCAGCCCCAGCATTTT.

The J gene is TRBJ2-3, the V gene TRBV5-1; TRBD1 matches 11 bases. Germline CDR1 reads SGHRS; CDR2 reads YFSETQ. The V and J ends lost 4 bases and 0 bases, in that order; junction bases with no gene match: 7. The CDR3 contains 17 residues. The chain's CDR3 is CASSPQGQGASTDTQYF. Here the CDR3 DNA reads TGCGCCAGCAGCCCGCAAGGACAGGGGGCGAGCACAGATACGCAGTATTTT.

The V gene is TRBV7-9, the J gene TRBJ2-3; 7 nucleotides align to TRBD2. The ends lost 5 bases at V and 3 bases at J; junction bases unmatched: 11. Germline lookup yields CDR1 SEHNR and CDR2 FQNEAQ (reference sequence). This CDR3 contains 16 residues. CDR3 in amino acids: CASSPGEGLVTDTQYF. The CDR3 DNA reads TGTGCCAGCAGCCCTGGGGAGGGACTGGTAACAGATACGCAGTATTTT.

This clone appeared a single time. The chain recombines TRBV7-8 with TRBJ2-1, with D maybe TRBD1 (6 bases). V gave up 1 base and J gave up 7 bases, with 8 bases separating them. Germline V lookup: CDR1 SGHVS, CDR2 FQNEAQ. The CDR3 length is 13 residues. The CDR3 sequence is CASSLGGPNEQFF. DNA of the CDR3: TGTGCCAGCAGCTTAGGGGGGCCTAATGAGCAGTTCTTC.